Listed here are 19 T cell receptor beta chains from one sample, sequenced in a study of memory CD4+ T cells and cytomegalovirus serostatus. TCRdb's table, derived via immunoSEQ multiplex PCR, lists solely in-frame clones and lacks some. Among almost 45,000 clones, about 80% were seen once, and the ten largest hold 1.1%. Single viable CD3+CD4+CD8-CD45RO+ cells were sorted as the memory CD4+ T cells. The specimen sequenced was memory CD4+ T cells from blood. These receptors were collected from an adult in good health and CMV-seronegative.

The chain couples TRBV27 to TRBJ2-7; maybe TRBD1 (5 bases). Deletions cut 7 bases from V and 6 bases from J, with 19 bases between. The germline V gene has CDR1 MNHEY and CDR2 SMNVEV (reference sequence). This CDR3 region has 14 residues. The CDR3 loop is CASKVATVGREQYF. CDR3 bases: TGTGCCAGCAAAGTCGCGACAGTAGGACGCGAGCAGTACTTC.

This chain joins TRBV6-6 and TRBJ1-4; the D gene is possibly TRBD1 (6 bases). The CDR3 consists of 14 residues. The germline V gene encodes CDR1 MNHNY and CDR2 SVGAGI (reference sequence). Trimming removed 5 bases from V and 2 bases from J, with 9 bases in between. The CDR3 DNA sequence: TGTGCCAGCAGTCCACAGGGCACTAATGAAAAACTGTTTTTT. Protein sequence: CASSPQGTNEKLFF.

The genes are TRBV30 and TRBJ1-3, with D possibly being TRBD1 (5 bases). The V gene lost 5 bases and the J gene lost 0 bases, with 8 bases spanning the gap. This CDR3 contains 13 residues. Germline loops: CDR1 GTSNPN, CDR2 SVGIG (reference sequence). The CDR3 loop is CAWSGFSGNTIYF. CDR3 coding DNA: TGTGCCTGGTCAGGGTTCTCTGGAAACACCATATATTTT.

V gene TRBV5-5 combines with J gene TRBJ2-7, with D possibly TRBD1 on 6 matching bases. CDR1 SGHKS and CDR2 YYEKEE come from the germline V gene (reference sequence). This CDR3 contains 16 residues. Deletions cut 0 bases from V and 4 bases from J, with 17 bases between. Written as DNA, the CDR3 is TGTGCCAGCAGCTTGGCTGGTGGACAGTTAATATACGAGCAGTACTTC. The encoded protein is CASSLAGGQLIYEQYF.

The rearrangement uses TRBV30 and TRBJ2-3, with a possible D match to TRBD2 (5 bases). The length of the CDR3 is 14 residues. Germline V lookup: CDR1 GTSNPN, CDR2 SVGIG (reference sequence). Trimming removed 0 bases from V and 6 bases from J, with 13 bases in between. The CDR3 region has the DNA TGTGCCTGGAGTGTAGTGGGAGTCTCGGATACGCAGTATTTT. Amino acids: CAWSVVGVSDTQYF.

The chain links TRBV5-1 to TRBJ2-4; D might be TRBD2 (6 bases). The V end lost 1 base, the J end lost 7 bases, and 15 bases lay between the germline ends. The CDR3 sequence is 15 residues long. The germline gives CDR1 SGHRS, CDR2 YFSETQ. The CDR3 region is CASSLSGSSGNIQYF. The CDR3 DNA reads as TGCGCCAGCAGCTTGAGCGGGTCTAGTGGGAACATTCAGTACTTC.

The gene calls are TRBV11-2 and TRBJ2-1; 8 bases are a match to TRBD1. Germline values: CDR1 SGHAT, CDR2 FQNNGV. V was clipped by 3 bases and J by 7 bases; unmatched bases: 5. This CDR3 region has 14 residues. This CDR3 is CASSLQGAGNEQFF. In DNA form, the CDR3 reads TGTGCCAGCAGCTTGCAGGGGGCTGGGAATGAGCAGTTCTTC.

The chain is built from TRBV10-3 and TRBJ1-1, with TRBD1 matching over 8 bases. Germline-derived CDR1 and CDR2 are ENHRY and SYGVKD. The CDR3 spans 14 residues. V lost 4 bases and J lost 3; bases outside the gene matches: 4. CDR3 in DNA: TGTGCCATCAGTGGGCGACAGGGGTACACTGAAGCTTTCTTT. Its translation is CAISGRQGYTEAFF.

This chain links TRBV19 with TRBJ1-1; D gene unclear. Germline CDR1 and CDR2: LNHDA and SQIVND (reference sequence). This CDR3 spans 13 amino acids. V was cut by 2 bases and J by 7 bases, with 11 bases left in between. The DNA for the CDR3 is TGTGCCAGTAGTATACATGGAGTCCGTGAAGCTTTCTTT. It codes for CASSIHGVREAFF.

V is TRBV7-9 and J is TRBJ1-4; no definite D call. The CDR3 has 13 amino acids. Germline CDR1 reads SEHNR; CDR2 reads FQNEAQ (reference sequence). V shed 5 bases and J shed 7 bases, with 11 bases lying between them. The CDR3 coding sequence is TGTGCCAGCAGCCCCGGTACGAGTGAAAAACTGTTTTTT. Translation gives CASSPGTSEKLFF.

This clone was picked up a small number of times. The CDR3: CASSRGGRSGNIQYF. In nucleotides, the CDR3 is TGTGCCAGCAGTCGAGGAGGGAGGTCGGGGAACATTCAGTACTTC. The gene calls are TRBV2 and TRBJ2-4; D possibly corresponds to TRBD2 (6 bases). CDR1 and CDR2 from the germline V gene are SNHLY and FYNNEI. CDR3 length: 15 residues. Trimming stripped 5 bases from V and 7 bases from J, with 18 bases between.

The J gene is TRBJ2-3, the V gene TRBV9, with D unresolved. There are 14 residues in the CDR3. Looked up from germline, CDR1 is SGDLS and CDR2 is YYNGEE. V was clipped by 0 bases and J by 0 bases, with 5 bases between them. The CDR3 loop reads CASSVARSTDTQYF. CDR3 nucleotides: TGTGCCAGCAGCGTAGCCCGAAGCACAGATACGCAGTATTTT.

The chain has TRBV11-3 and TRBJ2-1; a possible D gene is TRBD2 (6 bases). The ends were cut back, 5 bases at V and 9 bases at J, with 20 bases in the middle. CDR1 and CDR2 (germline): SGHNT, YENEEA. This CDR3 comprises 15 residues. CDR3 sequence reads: CASSRRRGEVVEQFF. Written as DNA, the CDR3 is TGTGCCAGCAGCCGCCGTAGAGGGGAGGTTGTTGAGCAGTTCTTC.

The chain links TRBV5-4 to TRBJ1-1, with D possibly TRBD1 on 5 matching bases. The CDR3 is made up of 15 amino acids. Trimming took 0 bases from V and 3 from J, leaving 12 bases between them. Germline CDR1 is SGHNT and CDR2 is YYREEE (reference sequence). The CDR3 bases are TGTGCCAGCAGCTTGGCGAGGGGACTTGACACTGAAGCTTTCTTT. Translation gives CASSLARGLDTEAFF.

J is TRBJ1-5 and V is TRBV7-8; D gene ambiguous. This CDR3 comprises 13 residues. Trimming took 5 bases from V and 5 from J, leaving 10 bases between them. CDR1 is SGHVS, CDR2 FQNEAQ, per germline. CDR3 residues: CASSRDGDQPQHF. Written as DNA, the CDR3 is TGTGCCAGCAGCAGAGACGGGGATCAGCCCCAGCATTTT.

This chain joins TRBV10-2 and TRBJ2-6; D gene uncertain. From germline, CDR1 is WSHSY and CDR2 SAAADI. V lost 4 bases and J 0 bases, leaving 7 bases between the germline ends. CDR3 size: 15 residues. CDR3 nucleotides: TGCGCCAGCAGTGGCACGTACTCTGGGGCCAACGTCCTGACTTTC. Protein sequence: CASSGTYSGANVLTF.

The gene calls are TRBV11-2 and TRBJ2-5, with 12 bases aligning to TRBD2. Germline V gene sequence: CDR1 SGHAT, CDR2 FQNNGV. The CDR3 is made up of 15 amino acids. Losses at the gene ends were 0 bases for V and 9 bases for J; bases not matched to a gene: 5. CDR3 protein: CASSLDSTSGRSQYF. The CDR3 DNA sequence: TGTGCCAGCAGCTTAGATTCGACTAGCGGGAGATCCCAGTACTTC.

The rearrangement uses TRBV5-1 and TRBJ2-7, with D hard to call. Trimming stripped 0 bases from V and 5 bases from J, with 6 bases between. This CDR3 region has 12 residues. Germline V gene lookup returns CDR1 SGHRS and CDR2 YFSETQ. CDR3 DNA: TGCGCCAGCAGCTTGGAGGGTGACGAGCAGTACTTC. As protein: CASSLEGDEQYF.

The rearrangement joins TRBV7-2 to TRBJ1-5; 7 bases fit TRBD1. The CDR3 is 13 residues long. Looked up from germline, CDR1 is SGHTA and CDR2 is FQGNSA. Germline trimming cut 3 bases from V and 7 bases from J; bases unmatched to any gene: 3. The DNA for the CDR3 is TGTGCCAGCAGCTTGAGGGGGCAACAGCCCCAGCATTTT. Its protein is CASSLRGQQPQHF.